One and the same sample provided the 2 T cell receptor beta chains below, sequenced in a study of early T cells in non-severe SARS-CoV-2 infection. MiXCR, run by TCRdb on the 5' RACE reads, gives a single entry per CDR3 protein. The sample carries about 59,000 distinct CDR3 sequences, about 13% recorded once. The material sequenced was whole blood, taken at baseline. These receptors were collected from an adult who was a healthcare worker with PCR-confirmed SARS-CoV-2 infection or an uninfected control (not recorded which).

A single count supports this clonotype. CDR3 coding DNA: TGTGCCAGCAGTTTGTGGCAGGGGGACACTGAAGCTTTCTTT. This translates into CASSLWQGDTEAFF. The chain couples TRBV28 to TRBJ1-1; 7 nucleotides align to TRBD1. Germline V lookup: CDR1 MDHEN, CDR2 SYDVKM. V dropped 3 bases and J dropped 3; count of bases not matched to a gene: 4. CDR3 length: 14 amino acids.

The chain is built from TRBV19 and TRBJ1-5; D may be TRBD1 (5 bases). This CDR3 has 12 amino acids. CDR1 LNHDA and CDR2 SQIVND come from the germline V gene (reference sequence). Deletions cut 11 bases from V and 2 bases from J, with 10 bases between. The CDR3 DNA follows: TGTGCCGCGCAGGGAGGCAATCAGCCCCAGCATTTT. Its protein is CAAQGGNQPQHF.